The clone carrying this T cell receptor (beta chain) occurred a few times. Its target is unknown. This specimen comes from a study of T cells in Graves' hyperthyroidism and ophthalmopathy. Researchers took RNA transcripts and amplified the TCR beta CDR3 regions from them. Using the HTBI primer set, a first-round RT-PCR was run on the TCR CDR3. TCRdb independently ran MiXCR on the multiplex PCR reads; one entry per CDR3 protein. The data show approximately 610,000 distinct CDR3 sequences, around 17% seen once. General study findings and limits: A model built on 13 V-J features separated ophthalmopathy from stable hyperthyroidism. Most expanded thyroid clonotypes above 0.001 also appeared in blood.

Germline lookup yields CDR1 SSHAT and CDR2 FNYEAQ (reference sequence). CDR3 length: 13 residues. V lost 5 bases, J lost 9 bases, and 14 bases lay in between. V and J are TRBV7-7 and TRBJ2-1; D unclear. The receptor was derived from a young woman with Graves' hyperthyroidism. Material: blood. The CDR3 nucleotides are TGTGCCAGCAGCCCTCAACCGGGCAGTGAGCAGTTCTTC. Protein: CASSPQPGSEQFF.